Below, one T cell receptor beta chain is given with its context. Its antigen remains undetermined. A junction boundary mismatches the germline segment, possibly from a read error. Bulk unsorted tissue served as the source for RNA extraction, and RNA quality was assessed using a NanoDrop ND-1000 and an Agilent 2100. The normal lung samples consisted of distant non-tumor tissue collected more than 3 cm from the tumor edge. Newly diagnosed lung cancer patients without prior chemotherapy who had been admitted for thoracic surgery in China between August and November 2014 were enrolled as donors. Anyone who had undergone radiotherapy or chemotherapy before, or who had another cancer at the same time, was left out of the study. Surgical tissue pieces of 1-2 cm3 were preserved in RNAlater solution and were kept at -80 degrees C until use. Libraries were prepared through multiplex PCR. Instrument used: Illumina HiSeq 2500. TCRbeta libraries were constructed through three rounds of nested PCR with primers (Table S4) according to protocols adapted from ARM-PCR. Before sequencing, PCR products in the 200-500 bp range were cut out of the gel and cleaned up using the QIAquick gel extraction kit. From the authors' description of their analysis: Reads were cleaned with Trimmomatic, merged with FLASH into complete CDR3 sequences, and assigned to V(D)J germline segments with MiTCR. Clonal diversity was computed as the inverse Simpson's index with VDJtools. Productive reads were defined as in-frame sequences without a premature stop codon. Using fastp at Q25 and MiXCR, TCRdb reprocessed the public reads and kept productive beta chains. Duplicate CDR3 protein sequences are folded into a single record with the most common DNA and genes. The V and J calls here are based on TCRdb, not the publication. The sample has some 97,000 distinct CDR3 sequences on record, less than 75% of them singletons. Roughly a fifth of the sample comes from the top ten.

CDR1 and CDR2 are read off the germline V gene as MDHEN and SYDVKM. The CDR3 runs 12 amino acids, cysteine and phenylalanine included. Just the 36-base CDR3 DNA is kept, in frame starting at base 1. The data originate from a study of tumor and adjacent non-tumor tissue in lung cancer (dated by TCRdb to between 2017 and 2018). About the full investigation: By cancer type, the cohort comprised approximately 12 adenocarcinoma patients, a couple of squamous cell carcinoma patients and 1 small cell lung cancer patient. Among the approximately 15 patients, ages ranged from about 31 to 80 years, some 10 were men and 5 were women, and disease was TNM stage I to III. Sequencing produced about 130,000,000 productive TCRbeta reads in total, an average of approximately 4 million reads per sample. The study compared bulk TCRbeta repertoires between lung tumor tissue and matched distant non-tumor lung tissue from fewer than 18 lung cancer patients. TCRbeta CDR3 sequencing was performed on thirty paired specimens, with one tumor sample and one normal lung sample collected per patient. Results and caveats for the whole study, not just this receptor: Peripheral blood was not sequenced, so blood TCRbeta repertoires were not examined in the lung cancer patients of the study. Significantly higher TCR diversity was found in younger patients, and higher tumor TCR diversity was associated with shorter overall and disease-free survival. Tumor tissue showed significantly greater TCR diversity (inverse Simpson) than normal lung tissue (about 410 vs 180, P = 0.0075, Mann-Whitney U test). With only around 15 patients in the cohort, the authors noted that larger samples and more detailed clinical data are needed. A significantly larger cumulative share of the repertoire was made up by the top 100 clones in normal lung than in tumor tissue. Neither the sequencing platform nor unique molecular identifiers are mentioned in the methods.

Sequencing was performed on distant non-tumor lung tissue. This sequence uses TRBV28 and TRBJ2-7, with the D gene too uncertain to name. This receptor was obtained from a man younger than 45 with non-small cell lung cancer. The CDR3 amino acid sequence is: CTSSIVVHEQYF. The base sequence is TGTACCAGCAGTATCGTGGTACACGAGCAGTACTTC. Joined to the reference TRBV28 and TRBJ2-7 proteins, this CDR3 gives the full variable domain: DVKVTQSSRYLVKRTGEKVFLECVQDMDHENMFWYRQDPGLGLRLIYFSYDVKMKEKGDIPEGYSVSREKKERFSLILESASTNQTSMYLCTSSIVVHEQYFGPGTRLTVT.